This T cell receptor (beta chain) was captured in a study of T cells after posttransplantation cyclophosphamide. CDR1 and CDR2 from the germline V gene are SNHLY and FYNNEI. The CDR3 is 14 residues long. V lost 5 bases, J lost 0 bases, and 1 base stayed unmatched. About this clone: Its target is unknown.

General study findings and limits: Recipient CMV seropositivity and CMV reactivation strongly tracked TRB clonality. Blood and skin or GI T cell repertoires showed limited TRB overlap. Donor CD8+ memory clones often dominated recipient blood repertoires at later times.

The data were produced by immunoSEQ multiplex PCR, yet TCRdb's version contains in-frame clones alone and is incomplete. The sample lists tens of thousands of clones, almost 95% occurring once. This TCR derives from a woman aged 45-60 years in good health and a related stem cell transplant donor. The chain links TRBV2 to TRBJ1-5; 7 bases align to TRBD1. The sequenced sample consisted of PBMCs. The CDR3 nucleotides are TGTGCCAGCAGTAACAGGGGTAGCAATCAGCCCCAGCATTTT. Its protein product is CASSNRGSNQPQHF.